The 30 T cell receptor beta chains below all came from one sample that was sequenced in a study of blood T cell repertoires in COVID-19. Generated by immunoSEQ multiplex PCR, the TCRdb table keeps only in-frame clones and is missing some. The sample yields 75,000 to 100,000 clones, under 85% seen once. The specimen was peripheral blood. The origin of the receptors is a woman aged 80 or older with acute or convalescent COVID-19.

The chain links TRBV18 to TRBJ2-5; D possibly corresponds to TRBD1 (6 bases). Germline-derived CDR1 and CDR2 are KGHSH and LQKENI. The V and J ends lost 6 bases and 1 base respectively, with 9 bases between them. The CDR3 is 13 amino acids. The CDR3 DNA follows: TGTGCCAGCTCCCCGACAGGCCAAGAGACCCAGTACTTC. It yields the protein CASSPTGQETQYF.

The V call is TRBV7-2, the J call TRBJ2-7, with TRBD1 matching 8 bases. V lost 3 bases to trimming and J lost 3 bases; unmatched junction nucleotides: 1. The CDR3 has 13 residues. Germline V gene data show CDR1 as SGHTA and CDR2 as FQGNSA. Here the CDR3 reads CASSLDRVYEQYF. The CDR3, as DNA: TGTGCCAGCAGCTTGGACAGGGTCTACGAGCAGTACTTC.

This chain uses TRBV3-1 (or the pseudogene TRBV3-2) with TRBJ2-1; the D is unclear. The CDR3 runs to 15 residues. Germline values: CDR1 LGHDT, CDR2 YNNKEL (reference sequence). V lost 1 base and J lost 6, with 13 bases in between. Written as DNA, the CDR3 is TGTGCCAGCAGCCAAGGCTTGAGTAGTGGCAATGAGCAGTTCTTC. This sequence encodes CASSQGLSSGNEQFF.

V gene TRBV5-1 combines with J gene TRBJ2-3; maybe TRBD1 (6 bases). From germline, CDR1 is SGHRS and CDR2 YFSETQ. The V gene lost 0 bases and the J gene lost 2 bases, with 13 bases spanning the gap. The CDR3 is 16 residues long. The DNA of the CDR3 is TGCGCCAGCAGCTTGGCTTTACAGGGATTCACAGATACGCAGTATTTT. Translation: CASSLALQGFTDTQYF.

The chain joins TRBV6-5 to TRBJ2-1, with a possible D match to TRBD1 (6 bases). The germline gives CDR1 MNHEY, CDR2 SVGAGI. This CDR3 has 14 residues. V was pared by 6 bases and J by 7 bases, with 16 bases between. Here the CDR3 DNA reads TGTGCCAGCAGGGTGGGGGCGGATCGGAATGAGCAGTTCTTC. Encoded protein: CASRVGADRNEQFF.

The rearrangement uses TRBV12-5 and TRBJ2-1; D remains ambiguous. The CDR3 is made up of 13 amino acids. V lost 7 bases and J lost 0, with 7 bases in between. Germline assignment: CDR1 LGHNT and CDR2 FRNRAP. CDR3 protein: CASAPSSYNEQFF. CDR3 coding DNA: TGTGCTAGTGCGCCGAGCTCCTACAATGAGCAGTTCTTC.

This chain joins TRBV5-6 and TRBJ2-2, with a possible D match to TRBD1 (6 bases). With 2 bases removed from V and 4 bases from J, the gap between germline ends came to 15 bases. This CDR3 is built from 16 residues. Germline V gene sequence: CDR1 SGHDT, CDR2 YYEEEE. The CDR3 is CASSFGWQGSTGELFF. Written as DNA, the CDR3 is TGTGCCAGCAGCTTCGGGTGGCAGGGGAGCACCGGGGAGCTGTTTTTT.

The J gene is TRBJ2-1, the V gene TRBV4-1; TRBD2 matches at 11 bases. CDR1 is MGHRA and CDR2 is YSYEKL in the germline V gene. The CDR3 is made up of 16 amino acids. Trimming cost V 0 bases and J 8 bases; bases outside gene matches: 6. The CDR3 protein is CASSQDALAGDYEQFF. Written as DNA, the CDR3 is TGCGCCAGCAGCCAAGACGCACTAGCGGGAGACTATGAGCAGTTCTTC.

This chain joins TRBV20-1 and TRBJ2-3; D call uncertain. CDR1 is DFQATT and CDR2 is SNEGSKA in the germline V gene (reference sequence). Trimming removed 5 bases at V and 2 bases at J, with 5 bases between. The CDR3 sequence is 11 residues long. The CDR3 DNA sequence: TGCAGTGCTTCACACACAGATACGCAGTATTTT. Its translation: CSASHTDTQYF.

This clone is a singleton in its sample. The V call is TRBV11-1, the J call TRBJ1-1; 7 bases match TRBD1. Looked up from germline, CDR1 is SGHAT and CDR2 is FQDESV (reference sequence). The CDR3 spans 14 residues. J was trimmed by 2 bases and V by 5 bases; bases with no gene match: 5. The chain's CDR3 is CASSRDRYNTEAFF. CDR3 bases: TGTGCCAGCAGCCGGGACAGATATAACACTGAAGCTTTCTTT.

A single count supports this clone. The chain is built from TRBV5-1 and TRBJ2-3; perhaps TRBD2 as D (6 bases). Germline CDR1 reads SGHRS; CDR2 reads YFSETQ. The CDR3 contains 14 residues. Deletions cut 3 bases from V and 6 bases from J, with 14 bases between. CDR3: CASSSEGGSDTQYF. As DNA, the CDR3 is TGCGCCAGCAGCTCTGAGGGAGGTTCGGATACGCAGTATTTT.

The chain uses TRBV5-4 and TRBJ1-6; D ambiguous. The length of the CDR3 is 15 residues. Trimming left V 4 bases short and J 9 bases short, with 17 bases between. Germline V gene lookup returns CDR1 SGHNT and CDR2 YYREEE (reference sequence). The CDR3 sequence: CASSPWAGTGSPLHF. The CDR3 DNA sequence: TGTGCCAGCAGCCCGTGGGCGGGCACGGGTTCACCCCTCCACTTT.

J is TRBJ2-1 and V is TRBV5-1, with 10 bases aligning to TRBD2. The germline V gene encodes CDR1 SGHRS and CDR2 YFSETQ. The CDR3 length is 16 residues. V shed 0 bases, J shed 8 bases, and the junction held 8 bases outside the gene matches. In DNA form, the CDR3 reads TGCGCCAGCAGCTTGGTGCTAGCGGGAGATAACGATGAGCAGTTCTTC. Protein sequence: CASSLVLAGDNDEQFF.

Written as DNA, the CDR3 is TGTGCCAGCGGATTAGTAAGGGAGACTAACTATGGCTACACCTTC. It is translated as CASGLVRETNYGYTF. V is TRBV27 and J is TRBJ1-2, with D uncertain. This CDR3 region has 15 residues. The germline V gene encodes CDR1 MNHEY and CDR2 SMNVEV (reference sequence). V shed 8 bases and J shed 0 bases, with 16 bases lying between them.

The rearrangement uses TRBV24-1 and TRBJ2-1, with 15 bases fitting TRBD2. CDR1 KGHDR and CDR2 SFDVKD come from the germline V gene. Trimming cost V 4 bases and J 5 bases; bases outside gene matches: 8. This CDR3 region has 18 residues. CDR3 nucleotide sequence: TGTGCCACCAGTGACTTCCCGGGACTAGCGGGAGGAAACAATGAGCAGTTCTTC. Translation gives CATSDFPGLAGGNNEQFF.

With regard to this clone: The junction does not match germline at one end; this may be a read error. This sequence joins TRBV7-7 and TRBJ2-1; 12 nucleotides agree with TRBD2. Germline CDR1 and CDR2: SSHAT and FNYEAQ (reference sequence). CDR3 length: 16 amino acids. The CDR3 nucleotides read TGTGCTAGCAGCTTAGACGGGACTAGCGGGTCCCATGAGCAGTTCTTC. The encoded protein is CASSLDGTSGSHEQFF. Full variable domain (outside the CDR3, taken from reference TRBV7-7 and TRBJ2-1): GAGVSQSPRYKVTKRGQDVTLRCDPISSHATLYWYQQALGQGPEFLTYFNYEAQPDKSGLPSDRFSAERPEGSISTLTIQRTEQRDSAMYRCASSLDGTSGSHEQFFGPGTRLTVL.

The genes are TRBV29-1 and TRBJ2-1, with TRBD2 matching over 7 bases. The CDR3 runs to 17 residues. J was trimmed by 4 bases and V by 8 bases; bases with no gene match: 20. In germline, CDR1 is SQVTM, CDR2 ANQGSEA. The DNA of the CDR3 is TGCAGCTCGGGACCGACTAATGGCGGGAGAACTTACAATGAGCAGTTCTTC. It specifies CSSGPTNGGRTYNEQFF.

This clone has only a few counts. The chain combines TRBV2 with TRBJ2-5, with 13 bases that match TRBD2. V dropped 5 bases and J dropped 5; count of bases not matched to a gene: 11. CDR1 is SNHLY, CDR2 FYNNEI, per germline. The CDR3 spans 17 residues. The CDR3 region is CASSPGLAGVGRETQYF. CDR3 coding DNA: TGTGCCAGCAGTCCTGGACTAGCGGGAGTGGGCCGGGAGACCCAGTACTTC. Full variable domain (remainder filled in from reference TRBV2 and TRBJ2-5): EPEVTQTPSHQVTQMGQEVILRCVPISNHLYFYWYRQILGQKVEFLVSFYNNEISEKSEIFDDQFSVERPDGSNFTLKIRSTKLEDSAMYFCASSPGLAGVGRETQYFGPGTRLLVL.

V and J are TRBV10-3 and TRBJ2-2; 7 nucleotides match TRBD2. Germline V gene data show CDR1 as ENHRY and CDR2 as SYGVKD. V shed 6 bases, J shed 3 bases, and the junction held 4 bases outside the gene matches. The CDR3 contains 14 residues. The CDR3 here is CAIRLGLDTGELFF. The CDR3 nucleotides read TGTGCCATCAGACTTGGACTAGACACCGGGGAGCTGTTTTTT.

The chain combines TRBV6-4 with TRBJ1-2; tentative D call: TRBD1 (5 bases). The germline gives CDR1 MRHNA, CDR2 SNTAGT. V was cut by 7 bases and J by 5 bases, with 20 bases left in between. The CDR3 length is 15 residues. The CDR3 coding sequence is TGTGCCAGCAACCCCGGGGGGGGGAGTCGGTATGGCTACACCTTC. Its translation is CASNPGGGSRYGYTF.

V usage is TRBV7-8 and J usage is TRBJ2-3, with TRBD2 matching over 7 bases. The germline CDR1 and CDR2 sequences are SGHVS and FQNEAQ. The CDR3 sequence is 14 residues long. The junction had 5 bases not matched to a gene; V was cut back by 1 base and J by 7 bases. The CDR3 protein is CASSLEAGLNTQYF. The CDR3 DNA reads TGTGCCAGCAGCTTAGAAGCGGGATTGAATACGCAGTATTTT.

The chain joins TRBV27 to TRBJ2-5; 8 bases fit TRBD2. V lost 4 bases to trimming and J lost 4 bases; unmatched junction nucleotides: 5. The germline V gene encodes CDR1 MNHEY and CDR2 SMNVEV (reference sequence). This CDR3 has 14 residues. The CDR3 bases are TGTGCCAGCAGTTCCTCCACTAGCGGAGAGACCCAGTACTTC. Translation: CASSSSTSGETQYF.

This clone showed up many times. The chain combines TRBV6-1 with TRBJ2-5; TRBD1 aligns across 8 bases. The CDR3 runs 15 residues. Germline values: CDR1 MNHNS, CDR2 SASEGT. J gave up 5 bases and V 3 bases, and 8 bases lay outside the gene matches. This CDR3 is CASSESRDRRETQYF. The CDR3, as DNA: TGTGCCAGCAGTGAGTCCCGGGACAGGCGGGAGACCCAGTACTTC.

The CDR3 coding sequence is TGCAGCGTCGCCGACAAAGCTAGCACAGATACGCAGTATTTT. Translation gives CSVADKASTDTQYF. This chain joins TRBV29-1 and TRBJ2-3; no clear D. The length of the CDR3 is 14 residues. Deletions cut 6 bases from V and 0 bases from J, with 13 bases between. The germline CDR1 and CDR2 sequences are SQVTM and ANQGSEA.

The CDR3 DNA reads as TGCAGTGCTAGTTTACTTACCTACGAGCAGTACTTC. This translates into CSASLLTYEQYF. The J gene is TRBJ2-7, the V gene TRBV20-1; D remains ambiguous. CDR1 is DFQATT and CDR2 is SNEGSKA in the germline V gene (reference sequence). V was clipped by 3 bases and J by 2 bases, with 8 bases between them. This CDR3 contains 12 residues.

The sample holds a few counts of this clone. The V and J genes are TRBV7-2 and TRBJ2-5, with D perhaps matching TRBD2 (5 bases). The germline V gene encodes CDR1 SGHTA and CDR2 FQGNSA. The CDR3 totals 15 residues. V lost 5 bases, J lost 3 bases, and 16 bases lay in between. The CDR3 coding sequence is TGTGCCAGCAGCCCAGGACTCCGCAAGGAAGAGACCCAGTACTTC. Protein sequence: CASSPGLRKEETQYF.

This sequence joins TRBV7-3 and TRBJ2-3, with D possibly matching TRBD2 (5 bases). The CDR3 has 13 amino acids. Between the trimmed V and J ends, which lost 5 bases and 0 bases, there was a span of 6 bases. From germline, CDR1 is SGHTA and CDR2 FQGTGA. The CDR3 DNA sequence: TGTGCCAGCAGCCGGACTAGCACAGATACGCAGTATTTT. It codes for CASSRTSTDTQYF.

The chain joins TRBV27 to TRBJ2-1; 10 nucleotides match TRBD1. This CDR3 has 15 residues. The germline CDR1 and CDR2 sequences are MNHEY and SMNVEV (reference sequence). V lost 3 bases to trimming and J lost 8 bases; unmatched junction nucleotides: 7. The chain's CDR3 is CASSLGTGAGHEQFF. The CDR3 DNA follows: TGTGCCAGCAGTTTGGGGACAGGGGCGGGCCATGAGCAGTTCTTC.

The chain couples TRBV7-3 to TRBJ2-6; D remains ambiguous. Trimming removed 5 bases from V and 0 bases from J, with 14 bases in between. The CDR3 contains 17 residues. Germline loops: CDR1 SGHTA, CDR2 FQGTGA. The CDR3 reads CASSPQQTNSGANVLTF. The CDR3 DNA sequence: TGTGCCAGCAGCCCCCAACAGACAAACTCTGGGGCCAACGTCCTGACTTTC.

This chain connects TRBV19 to TRBJ2-2; D possibly corresponds to TRBD1 (6 bases). Per the germline V gene, CDR1 is LNHDA and CDR2 is SQIVND (reference sequence). This CDR3 is 14 amino acids long. V was cut by 10 bases and J by 7 bases, with 19 bases left in between. CDR3: CATESSGVGGELFF. DNA of the CDR3: TGTGCCACCGAAAGCTCAGGGGTGGGCGGGGAGCTGTTTTTT. Supplemented by reference TRBV19 and TRBJ2-2, the full variable domain reads DGGITQSPKYLFRKEGQNVTLSCEQNLNHDAMYWYRQDPGQGLRLIYYSQIVNDFQKGDIAEGYSVSREKKESFPLTVTSAQKNPTAFYLCATESSGVGGELFFGEGSRLTVL.